These 9 T cell receptor beta chains were sequenced from one sample in a study of OX40 agonist ivuxolimab in advanced cancers. TCRdb's table, derived via immunoSEQ multiplex PCR, lists solely in-frame clones and lacks some. The table includes fewer than 85,000 clones, 65% to 90% detected once. Here the sequenced sample was CD4+ or CD8+ T cells sorted from blood, taken in a trial of the OX40 agonist ivuxolimab. Receptor source: an adult with an advanced solid tumor such as melanoma, head and neck, liver or kidney cancer.

The chain links TRBV5-4 to TRBJ2-1; D is perhaps TRBD1 (6 bases). The CDR3 covers 15 residues. Per germline, CDR1 SGHNT and CDR2 YYREEE (reference sequence). Trimming removed 0 bases from V and 7 bases from J, with 14 bases in between. CDR3 region: CASSLDGQRFNEQFF. In DNA form, the CDR3 reads TGTGCCAGCAGCTTGGATGGACAGAGGTTTAATGAGCAGTTCTTC.

J is TRBJ2-5 and V is TRBV6-1; D might be TRBD1 or TRBD2, each matching 5 bases. V lost 4 bases, J lost 5 bases, and 11 bases lay in between. Germline V gene data show CDR1 as MNHNS and CDR2 as SASEGT. CDR3 length: 13 amino acids. CDR3 DNA sequence: TGTGCCAGCAGTGTGGGGGTCAGGGAGACCCAGTACTTC. Translated: CASSVGVRETQYF.

This chain uses TRBV9 with TRBJ1-2; TRBD1 agrees at 9 bases. The germline V gene encodes CDR1 SGDLS and CDR2 YYNGEE. The V gene end was trimmed by 4 bases and the J gene end by 2 bases; junction bases not matched to a gene: 9. The CDR3 has 16 residues. The CDR3 here is CASSPGTGFGNYGYTF. In nucleotides, the CDR3 is TGTGCCAGCAGCCCCGGGACAGGGTTCGGCAACTATGGCTACACCTTC.

V gene TRBV5-1 combines with J gene TRBJ2-2; no reliable D call. This CDR3 contains 14 residues. Trimming took off 4 bases at V and 4 bases at J, with 11 bases between the two ends. The germline V gene encodes CDR1 SGHRS and CDR2 YFSETQ. The CDR3 sequence: CASSHDPSTGELFF. CDR3 coding DNA: TGCGCCAGCAGCCATGACCCGAGCACCGGGGAGCTGTTTTTT.

The chain carries TRBV7-2 and TRBJ1-5; D call uncertain. Germline CDR1 reads SGHTA; CDR2 reads FQGNSA. The CDR3 extends over 13 amino acids. Between the trimmed V and J ends, which lost 2 bases and 9 bases, there was a span of 11 bases. The CDR3 here is CASSLSEAGPQHF. In DNA form, the CDR3 reads TGTGCCAGCAGCTTATCAGAGGCAGGGCCCCAGCATTTT.

The CDR3 region is CASSLRQETQYF. The CDR3 region has the DNA TGTGCCAGCAGTTTGCGCCAAGAGACCCAGTACTTC. V and J are TRBV28 and TRBJ2-5, with no clear D. Trimming took 3 bases from V and 1 from J, leaving 3 bases between them. Germline CDR1 MDHEN, CDR2 SYDVKM. CDR3 length: 12 amino acids.

The chain carries TRBV7-9 and TRBJ2-7; D is uncertain. The CDR3 consists of 13 residues. Trimming took 5 bases from V and 6 from J, leaving 14 bases between them. Germline V gene data show CDR1 as SEHNR and CDR2 as FQNEAQ (reference sequence). The CDR3 sequence: CASSVTENGEQYF. CDR3 DNA: TGTGCCAGCAGCGTCACTGAGAATGGCGAGCAGTACTTC.

The chain combines TRBV7-2 with TRBJ2-5, with D maybe TRBD1 (5 bases). In germline, CDR1 is SGHTA, CDR2 FQGNSA. The V end was cut by 1 base, the J end by 3 bases, with 6 bases between. CDR3 size: 13 residues. CDR3 nucleotide sequence: TGTGCCAGCAGCTTAGGACAGAAAGAGACCCAGTACTTC. Protein: CASSLGQKETQYF.

The chain couples TRBV4-3 to TRBJ1-2, with 8 positions matching TRBD1. This CDR3 comprises 13 residues. Germline values: CDR1 LGHNA, CDR2 YSLEER. V shed 3 bases, J shed 7 bases, and the junction held 4 bases outside the gene matches. The CDR3, as DNA: TGCGCCAGCAGCCACTCAGGGGGCGGTGGCTACACCTTC. Its translation is CASSHSGGGGYTF.